This T cell receptor (beta chain) was identified during a study of T-cell reconstitution after alpha-beta-depleted transplantation in children. This clonotype was observed many times. Looked up from germline, CDR1 is MGHDK and CDR2 is SYGVNS. CDR3 size: 12 residues. Trimming shortened V by 3 bases and J by 0 bases, and 2 bases separated the two germline ends. Unique molecular identifiers featured in how the TCRbeta library was prepared. TCRdb redid the calling of the PCR reads with MiXCR, one entry per CDR3 protein. The data hold 250,000 to 300,000 distinct CDR3 sequences, with 9.9% observed a single time.

This specimen consisted of PBMCs from the stem cell graft donor, obtained from the stem cell graft. The clonotype comes from a human donor who donated a stem cell graft to a child with SCID. V usage is TRBV25-1 and J usage is TRBJ1-1, with D unclear. CDR3 DNA: TGTGCCAGCAGTGACTTGAACACTGAAGCTTTCTTT. Residues: CASSDLNTEAFF.